This entry lists 9 T cell receptor beta chains sequenced from one sample in a study of post-analysis software for immune sequencing data. Study outcomes and limitations: A handful of TRBV segments (TRBV5-6, TRBV5-1 and TRBV20-1 among them) occurred more frequently in patients than in controls.

These receptors have no known antigen. Unique molecular identifiers tagged the TCR beta cDNA libraries. TCRdb processed the PCR reads anew with MiXCR; each CDR3 protein has one entry. The data hold hundreds of thousands of distinct CDR3 sequences, with 44% observed a single time. The sample was blood. The receptors originated from a girl aged 10 to 17 with multiple sclerosis.

This clonotype has a handful of counts. This chain links TRBV29-1 with TRBJ2-1, with a possible D match to TRBD2 (5 bases). The CDR3 runs to 11 residues. Germline assignment: CDR1 SQVTM and CDR2 ANQGSEA. Between the trimmed V and J ends, which lost 8 bases and 6 bases, there was a span of 11 bases. The CDR3 DNA is TGCAGCCTCCGGGGTATCAATGAGCAGTTCTTC. It translates to CSLRGINEQFF.

Concerning this clonotype: Because the CDR3's place on the DNA is in doubt, the DNA is left out and the CDR3 is given as listed by TCRdb. The chain has TRBV11-2 and TRBJ2-7; TRBD2 is taken as the D call from the table, unchecked against the DNA. Ends included, the CDR3 has 15 residues. Germline loops: CDR1 SGHAT, CDR2 FQNNGV. This chain's CDR3 is CASSPARRAGYEQYF.

The table lists this clonotype with a few counts. The chain uses TRBV10-3 and TRBJ2-3; 9 nucleotides line up with TRBD1. The CDR3 length is 14 residues. V shed 7 bases and J 0 bases; nucleotides not matched to a gene: 2. The germline V gene encodes CDR1 ENHRY and CDR2 SYGVKD. The chain's CDR3 is CAITGTGSTDTQYF. CDR3 nucleotide sequence: TGTGCCATCACTGGGACAGGGAGCACAGATACGCAGTATTTT.

The CDR3 nucleotides are TGCGCCAGCTTTGGACTAGCGGGAGGGCCGGGGGGCTCCTACAATGAGCAGTTCTTC. Amino acids: CASFGLAGGPGGSYNEQFF. This chain uses TRBV5-1 with TRBJ2-1; 15 bases match TRBD2. From germline, CDR1 is SGHRS and CDR2 YFSETQ. After removal of 7 bases from V and 0 bases from J, the junction contained 11 bases not matched to a gene. CDR3 length: 19 residues.

This clonotype was recorded a few times. The CDR3 spells CASSRSGPKRQETQYF. The CDR3 DNA reads as TGTGCCAGCAGTCGGTCGGGGCCCAAGAGACAAGAGACCCAGTACTTC. This rearrangement joins TRBV12-3 or TRBV12-4 to TRBJ2-5; TRBD1 or TRBD2 may be the D gene (5 bases each). This CDR3 is built from 16 residues. The ends were cut back, 5 bases at V and 2 bases at J, with 18 bases in the middle.

This chain uses TRBV4-1 with TRBJ2-5, with 8 bases fitting TRBD2. CDR3 length: 15 residues. V trimming: 4 bases; J trimming: 5 bases; junction bases outside the gene matches: 9. Germline CDR1 reads MGHRA; CDR2 reads YSYEKL. The CDR3 is CASSPTAGAVETQYF. Written as DNA, the CDR3 is TGCGCCAGCAGCCCCACAGCGGGGGCAGTGGAGACCCAGTACTTC.

The table lists this clonotype with a few counts. This chain connects TRBV21-1 to TRBJ2-7; TRBD2, the table's D call, was not compared with the DNA. TRBV21-1 has pseudogene status. CDR3 length: 16 residues. The CDR3 DNA follows: TGTGCCAGCAGCAAAGGGGGGACTAGCGGCCCCTACGAGCAGTACTTC. Protein product: CASSKGGTSGPYEQYF.

The chain has TRBV20-1 and TRBJ1-5; 8 bases match TRBD1. This CDR3 region has 15 residues. CDR1 DFQATT and CDR2 SNEGSKA come from the germline V gene (reference sequence). The V gene end was trimmed by 5 bases and the J gene end by 3 bases; junction bases not matched to a gene: 9. The CDR3 reads CSAGRDRTDNQPQHF. CDR3 DNA: TGCAGTGCTGGAAGGGACAGGACAGACAATCAGCCCCAGCATTTT.

The CDR3 reads CASSVDRGSYEQYF. DNA for the CDR3: TGTGCCAGCAGTGTTGACAGGGGATCCTACGAGCAGTACTTC. This chain joins TRBV2 and TRBJ2-7; 8 bases match TRBD1. The length of the CDR3 is 14 residues. Germline V gives CDR1 SNHLY, CDR2 FYNNEI. With 4 bases clipped from V and 1 base from J, the junction kept 3 bases outside the gene matches.